Reported below is one T cell receptor beta chain. This receptor's antigen is unknown. Base-call qualities are not available, and no considerably larger clone is one nucleotide away. This record comes from a study of blood T cell repertoires in COVID-19 (dated by TCRdb to 2019 to 2021). Concerning the study at large: Collaborator samples came from the United States, Italy and Spain and covered acute and convalescent phases of COVID-19. The repertoires were released in a freely available public database meant as a resource for research on the immune response to SARS-CoV-2. The samples were drawn from two sources: the first 160 participants of the ongoing ImmuneRACE study, and over 950 subjects contributed by 6 global collaborators. HLA class I and class II types, where available, came from metadata supplied by the sample provider rather than from assay-based typing. The dataset comprised deeply sampled blood TCRbeta repertoires from subjects exposed to, actively infected with, or recovered from COVID-19. The sample metadata nearly always contained a de-identified subject ID, COVID-19 status, age in years and sex. The prospective study material was composed of cDNA or gDNA derived from T cells, B-cell-depleted T cells, or PBMCs. What the study reported, not specific to this receptor: Clinical and demographic metadata were provided uncurated, with the amount varying by source and participant.

TCRbeta CDR3 regions were amplified from genomic DNA by means of the immunoSEQ Assay, a bias-controlled multiplex PCR. On the authors' methods: Within the assay, amplification of reference gene primers was used to estimate how many nucleated cells each sample contained. To quantify the absolute abundance of each unique TCRbeta CDR3 rearrangement, sequence reads were collapsed and filtered. For each sample, productive Simpson clonality was calculated as the square root of Simpson's diversity index across productive rearrangements. As stored in TCRdb, this immuneACCESS dataset retains in-frame rearrangements with V and J assigned. A fraction of the clones does not appear; measured against another copy, unresolved V genes explain less than half of the discrepancy, and the remainder lacks a known reason. That table is the source of V, J and clone size, and D and trimming were worked out from the DNA. The sample data list about 190,000 clones, and roughly 80% of these were observed just once. The ten largest clones represent about 13% of the sample.

A second Seattle source provided samples from volunteer blood donors who had recovered from COVID-19. Each collaborating institution followed its own protocols to collect whole blood in K2EDTA tubes. For TCRbeta analysis, collaborator samples were shipped as frozen whole blood, as isolated PBMCs, or as DNA extracted from either sample type. The specimen was peripheral blood. This TCR was sampled from a man aged 50-60 years who had recovered from COVID-19.

The nucleotides read TGTGCCAGCTCACTTACTGCGAACGGGGAATACGAGCAGTACTTC. It encodes CASSLTANGEYEQYF. Recombination joined TRBV18 with TRBJ2-7; matching of 5 bases hints at TRBD2 as the D gene. Between the V and J ends, shortened by 4 bases and 4 bases respectively, the junction contains 17 bases. Including the terminal cysteine and phenylalanine, the CDR3 comprises 15 residues. Just the 45-base CDR3 DNA is kept, in frame starting at base 1. Sequences KGHSH (CDR1) and LQKENI (CDR2) are obtained from the germline V gene.